This T cell receptor (beta chain) derives from a study of blood T cells in healthy people across ages. A second roughly 7 to 12 cycle PCR used barcoded and J-beta primers. TCRdb re-called the 5' RACE reads through MiXCR, storing one row per CDR3 protein. The sample has 1.5 million to 2 million distinct CDR3 sequences, around half seen once. The CDR3 runs to 14 residues. Germline values: CDR1 SGHRS, CDR2 YFSETQ. V was pared by 2 bases and J by 4 bases, with 10 bases between. The study's findings and limits: PBMCs that were unsorted prevented a conclusive naive versus antigen-experienced comparison.

The sample holds many counts of this clonotype. Its antigen is not known. This clonotype originated in a middle-aged woman in good health. The chain joins TRBV5-1 to TRBJ2-1; D possibly uses TRBD1 or TRBD2 (5 bases each). The specimen was blood. Written as DNA, the CDR3 is TGCGCCAGCAGCTTACAGGACTCGTACAATGAGCAGTTCTTC. Amino acid sequence: CASSLQDSYNEQFF. Drawing the rest from reference TRBV5-1 and TRBJ2-1, the complete variable domain is KAGVTQTPRYLIKTRGQQVTLSCSPISGHRSVSWYQQTPGQGLQFLFEYFSETQRNKGNFPGRFSGRQFSNSRSEMNVSTLELGDSALYLCASSLQDSYNEQFFGPGTRLTVL.